This T cell receptor beta chain stems from a study of shared clonotypes between healthy human individuals. As processed by the authors: As immunoSEQ supplied junction-only sequences (without quality scores), filtering differed. Sequencing used immunoSEQ multiplex PCR; TCRdb keeps in-frame clones, though not all of them. From that table come the V and J calls and clone size; the DNA was used to work out D and trimming. The sample comprises about 590,000 clones, 95% to 96% of which are singletons, and about 0.11% rests with the top ten. Selected positively for CCR7 and CD45RO-negative, naive CD8 cells excluded terminally differentiated effector memory CD45RA+ cells. Points on this clone: The antigen remains undetermined. This same CDR3 is encoded by further DNA sequences in the sample.

Study-wide results and caveats: Rarefaction exposed incomplete sorted-subset sequencing despite large depth. Clonotype sharing among donors was thought likely to change with sequencing depth.

Looked up from germline, CDR1 is MNHEY and CDR2 is SMNVEV (reference sequence). CDR3 size: 13 residues. Trimming removed 0 bases from V and 4 bases from J, with 7 bases in between. Specimen: naive CD8+ T cells sorted from blood. The sequence derives from a woman aged 30 to 39 in good health. The genes are TRBV27 and TRBJ2-7; TRBD2 is a possible D gene (5 bases). In DNA form, the CDR3 reads TGTGCCAGCAGTTTATCATCGGGATACGAGCAGTACTTC. Translating gives CASSLSSGYEQYF.